This record concerns one T cell receptor beta chain sequence. Its target is unknown. The data are from a study of blood T cells in healthy people across ages. Overall study findings and caveats: Samples with more naive T cells showed higher observed beta diversity.

CDR3 length equals 14 residues. CDR1 MDHEN and CDR2 SYDVKM come from the germline V gene. V lost 5 bases and J lost 7, with 17 bases in between. Through a sample-barcoded 5' primer and a J-beta primer mix, a second PCR was run for about 7 to 12 cycles. TCRdb ran MiXCR on the 5' RACE reads and lists one entry per CDR3 protein. This sample yields 1.5 million to 2 million distinct CDR3 sequences, of which 28% are seen a single time; about 7.7% belongs to the top ten. The receptor was isolated from a woman aged 25 to 39 in good health. The chain employs TRBV28 and TRBJ1-1; possible D gene TRBD1, 6 bases. The sequencing sample was made of blood. In nucleotides, the CDR3 is TGTGCCAGCAGTATTTCCGGGACAACTTTTGAAGCTTTCTTT. Translated, it gives CASSISGTTFEAFF.